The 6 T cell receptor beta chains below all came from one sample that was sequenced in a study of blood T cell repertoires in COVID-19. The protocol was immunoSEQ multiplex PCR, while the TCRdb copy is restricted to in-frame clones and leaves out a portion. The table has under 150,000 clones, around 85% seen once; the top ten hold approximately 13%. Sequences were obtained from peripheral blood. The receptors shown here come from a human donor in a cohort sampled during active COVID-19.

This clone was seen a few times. The CDR3 DNA reads as TGTGCCAGCAGAGGGGAAACAGGGGACCGAGGCTACACCTTC. Encoded protein: CASRGETGDRGYTF. This chain connects TRBV9 to TRBJ1-2, with 7 bases matching TRBD1. The CDR3 runs to 14 residues. V lost 5 bases and J lost 8; bases outside the gene matches: 12. Germline values: CDR1 SGDLS, CDR2 YYNGEE.

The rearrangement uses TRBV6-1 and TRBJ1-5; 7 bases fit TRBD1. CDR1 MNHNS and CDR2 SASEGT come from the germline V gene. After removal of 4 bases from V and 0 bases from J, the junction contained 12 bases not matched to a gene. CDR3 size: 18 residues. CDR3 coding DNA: TGTGCCAGCAGTGGCCGGGACAGAGCTTCTTATAGCAATCAGCCCCAGCATTTT. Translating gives CASSGRDRASYSNQPQHF.

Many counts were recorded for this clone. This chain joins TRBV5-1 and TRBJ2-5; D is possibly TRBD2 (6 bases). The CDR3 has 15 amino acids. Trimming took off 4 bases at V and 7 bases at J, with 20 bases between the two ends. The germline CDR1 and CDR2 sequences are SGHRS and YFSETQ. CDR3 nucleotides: TGCGCCAGCAGCCCTGACCCGGGACTGGCGGGGACCCAGTACTTC. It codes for CASSPDPGLAGTQYF.

CDR3 residues: CASSWSGATNEKLFF. The CDR3 region has the DNA TGTGCCAGCAGCTGGTCGGGGGCAACTAATGAAAAACTGTTTTTT. The V and J genes are TRBV5-4 and TRBJ1-4, with a weak D call TRBD1 (5 bases). The germline CDR1 and CDR2 sequences are SGHNT and YYREEE (reference sequence). This CDR3 region has 15 residues. Trimming took 3 bases from V and 0 from J, leaving 9 bases between them. Filled out from reference TRBV5-4 and TRBJ1-4, the complete variable domain reads ETGVTQSPTHLIKTRGQQVTLRCSSQSGHNTVSWYQQALGQGPQFIFQYYREEENGRGNFPPRFSGLQFPNYSSELNVNALELDDSALYLCASSWSGATNEKLFFGSGTQLSVL.

The CDR3 sequence is CASRGGEANSPLHF. The CDR3 coding sequence is TGTGCCAGCAGGGGGGGGGAGGCAAATTCACCCCTCCACTTT. This rearrangement joins TRBV27 to TRBJ1-6, with D perhaps matching TRBD1 (5 bases). The germline V gene has CDR1 MNHEY and CDR2 SMNVEV (reference sequence). The V gene lost 6 bases and the J gene lost 7 bases, with 13 bases spanning the gap. The CDR3 totals 14 residues.

CDR3 amino acids: CASSPLAGVNNEQFF. The CDR3 DNA reads TGTGCCAGCAGCCCACTAGCGGGGGTGAACAATGAGCAGTTCTTC. V and J are TRBV5-6 and TRBJ2-1, with TRBD2 identical over 11 bases. The trim removed 4 bases at V and 5 bases at J, leaving 5 bases unmatched. CDR1 SGHDT and CDR2 YYEEEE come from the germline V gene. The CDR3 is made up of 15 amino acids.